This TCR beta chain came from a study of cytomegalovirus exposure and HLA in healthy donors. The germline gives CDR1 GTSNPN, CDR2 SVGIG (reference sequence). V lost 2 bases, J lost 5 bases, and 9 bases lay in between. The CDR3 covers 12 residues. Profiling relied on immunoSEQ multiplex PCR, and the TCRdb table lists in-frame clones only, not all of them. The sample includes 200,000 to 250,000 clones, roughly 85% of them seen just once. Note on this clone: Other DNA sequences in the sample encode the same CDR3.

The sample consisted of PBMCs. The clonotype was recovered from a woman between 18 and 30 years old in good health and CMV-seronegative. The chain recombines TRBV30 with TRBJ2-5, with a possible D match to TRBD2 (6 bases). CDR3 DNA sequence: TGTGCCTGGAGTCCTGGGAGGGAGACCCAGTACTTC. This encodes CAWSPGRETQYF.